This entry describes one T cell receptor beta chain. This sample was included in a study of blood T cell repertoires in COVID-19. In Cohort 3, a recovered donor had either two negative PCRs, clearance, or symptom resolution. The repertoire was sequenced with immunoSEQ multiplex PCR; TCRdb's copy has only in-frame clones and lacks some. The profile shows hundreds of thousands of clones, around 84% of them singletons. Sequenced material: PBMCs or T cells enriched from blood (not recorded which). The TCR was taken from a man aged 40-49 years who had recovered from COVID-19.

CDR3 sequence (DNA): TGTGCCAGTAGTATAGGAGGGTTGGACACTGAAGCTTTCTTT. Its translation is CASSIGGLDTEAFF. The chain is built from TRBV19 and TRBJ1-1; D call uncertain. V was cut by 1 base and J by 3 bases, with 9 bases left in between. CDR3 length: 14 residues. CDR1 is LNHDA, CDR2 SQIVND, per germline (reference sequence).